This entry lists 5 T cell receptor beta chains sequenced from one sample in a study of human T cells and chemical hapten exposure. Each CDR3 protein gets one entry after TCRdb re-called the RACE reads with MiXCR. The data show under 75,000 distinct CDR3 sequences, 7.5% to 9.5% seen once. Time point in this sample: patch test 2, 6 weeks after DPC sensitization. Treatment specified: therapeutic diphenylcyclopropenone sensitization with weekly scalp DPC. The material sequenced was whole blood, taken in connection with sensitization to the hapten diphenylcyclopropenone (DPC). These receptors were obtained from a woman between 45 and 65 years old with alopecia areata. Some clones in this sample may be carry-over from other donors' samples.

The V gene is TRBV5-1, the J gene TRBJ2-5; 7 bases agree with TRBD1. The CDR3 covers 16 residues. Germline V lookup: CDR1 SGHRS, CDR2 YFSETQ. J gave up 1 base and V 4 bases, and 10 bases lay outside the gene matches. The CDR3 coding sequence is TGCGCCAGCAGCACCTCGACAGGGCGAGGCCAAGAGACCCAGTACTTC. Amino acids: CASSTSTGRGQETQYF.

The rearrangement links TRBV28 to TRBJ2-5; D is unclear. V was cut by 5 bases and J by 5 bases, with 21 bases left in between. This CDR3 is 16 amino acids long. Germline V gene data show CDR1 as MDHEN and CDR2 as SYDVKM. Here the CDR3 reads CASSAQTPIEVETQYF. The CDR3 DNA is TGTGCCAGCAGTGCCCAGACCCCTATAGAGGTGGAGACCCAGTACTTC.

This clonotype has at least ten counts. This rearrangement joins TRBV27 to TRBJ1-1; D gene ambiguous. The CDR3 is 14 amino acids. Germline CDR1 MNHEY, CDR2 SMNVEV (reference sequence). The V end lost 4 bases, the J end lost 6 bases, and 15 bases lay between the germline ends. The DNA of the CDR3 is TGTGCCAGCAGTTCTGTACTCCATGGGTCTGAAGCTTTCTTT. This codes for CASSSVLHGSEAFF.

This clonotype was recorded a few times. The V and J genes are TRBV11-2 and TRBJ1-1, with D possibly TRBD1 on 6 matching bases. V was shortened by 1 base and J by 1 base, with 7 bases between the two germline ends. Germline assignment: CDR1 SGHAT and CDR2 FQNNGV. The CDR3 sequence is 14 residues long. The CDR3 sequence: CASSLARGNTEAFF. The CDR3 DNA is TGTGCCAGCAGCTTAGCCAGGGGGAACACTGAAGCTTTCTTT.

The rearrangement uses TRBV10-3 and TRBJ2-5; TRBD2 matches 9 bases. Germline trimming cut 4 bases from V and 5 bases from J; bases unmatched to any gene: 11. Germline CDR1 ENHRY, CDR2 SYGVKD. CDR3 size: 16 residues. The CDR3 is CAISASPGLASETQYF. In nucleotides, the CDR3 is TGTGCCATCAGTGCCTCACCGGGACTAGCAAGTGAGACCCAGTACTTC.